This T cell receptor beta chain was captured by sequencing in a study of shared clonotypes between healthy human individuals. CDR1 is SGHTS and CDR2 is YDEGEE in the germline V gene. Losses at the gene ends were 4 bases for V and 0 bases for J; bases not matched to a gene: 7. This CDR3 comprises 15 residues. The method was immunoSEQ multiplex PCR; TCRdb's version includes in-frame clones alone and lacks a portion of them. This sample has some 1.4 million clones, with 96% found just once. V is TRBV5-8 and J is TRBJ2-7, with 7 bases identical to TRBD1. The origin of this receptor is a man aged 25 to 45 in good health. Sequencing was performed on naive CD4+ T cells sorted from blood. The subset: CD45RA+ positively selected. CDR3 sequence: CASSGIRTGSYEQYF. The CDR3 DNA sequence: TGTGCCAGCAGCGGGATCCGGACAGGCTCCTACGAGCAGTACTTC.